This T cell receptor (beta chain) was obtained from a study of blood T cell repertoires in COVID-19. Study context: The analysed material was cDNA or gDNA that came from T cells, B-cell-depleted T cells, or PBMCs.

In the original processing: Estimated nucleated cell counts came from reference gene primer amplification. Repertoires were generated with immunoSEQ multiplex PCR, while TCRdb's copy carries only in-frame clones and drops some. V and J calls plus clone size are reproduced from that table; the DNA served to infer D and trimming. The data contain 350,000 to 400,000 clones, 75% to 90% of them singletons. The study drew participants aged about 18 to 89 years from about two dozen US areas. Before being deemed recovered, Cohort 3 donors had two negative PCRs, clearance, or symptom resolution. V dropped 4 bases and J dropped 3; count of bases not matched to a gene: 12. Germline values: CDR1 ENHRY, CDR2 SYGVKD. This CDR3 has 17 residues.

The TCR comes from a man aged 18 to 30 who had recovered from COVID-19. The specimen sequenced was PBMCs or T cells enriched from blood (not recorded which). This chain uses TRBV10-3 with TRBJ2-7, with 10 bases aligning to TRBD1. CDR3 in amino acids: CAISGRPGQGYDYEQYF. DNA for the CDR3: TGTGCCATCAGTGGTCGGCCGGGACAGGGGTATGACTACGAGCAGTACTTC.